This T cell receptor (beta chain) was recorded in a study of yellow fever vaccine responses in identical twins. Turning to this clonotype: The target antigen is unknown.

TCRdb processed the RT-PCR reads anew with MiXCR; each CDR3 protein has one entry. Here the sample spans approximately 12,000 distinct CDR3 sequences, approximately 84% being singletons. Overall study findings and caveats: The authors reported partly convergent, partly personalized vaccine responses in identical twins.

The CDR3 is 13 amino acids. Between the trimmed V and J ends, which lost 5 bases and 5 bases, there was a span of 11 bases. The clonotype originates from a woman in her late teens or twenties who received the yellow fever vaccine. The source was T cells from blood (PBMCs), unsorted or a sorted subset (not recorded which), collected before or after yellow fever vaccination (not recorded which). J is TRBJ2-3 and V is TRBV12-3 or TRBV12-4; tentative D call: TRBD1 (5 bases). The CDR3 DNA reads TGTGCCAGCAGTCCGTCTAGGGGAGATACGCAGTATTTT. Its translation is CASSPSRGDTQYF.